This is a list of T cell receptor beta chains from one sample in a study of T cell responses to AZD1222 COVID-19 vaccine. The data were produced by immunoSEQ multiplex PCR, yet TCRdb's version contains in-frame clones alone and is incomplete. In the table there are fewer than 200,000 clones, around 88% of which are singletons. The source material was peripheral blood, sampled 28 days after the second AZD1222 dose. The source of these receptors is an adult who received the AZD1222 COVID-19 vaccine. CDR3s include the opening cysteine and the closing phenylalanine or tryptophan. D genes are given only for firm matches. Clone size is not always given. Where it is, it says once, few, many or a class for expanded clones.

v_gene	j_gene	abundance	d_gene	CDR3nt	CDR3aa
TRBV5-1	TRBJ1-5	.	.	TGCGCCAGCAGCTTGGGGGTTAGCAATCAGCCCCAGCATTTT	CASSLGVSNQPQHF
TRBV6-5	TRBJ1-2	.	TRBD1	TGTGCCAGCACTTCCGACAGGGTCGGCTACACCTTC	CASTSDRVGYTF
TRBV3-1/TRBV3-2	TRBJ2-7	.	.	TGTGCCAGCAGCCTCGGGGCCGGGGAGCAGTACTTC	CASSLGAGEQYF
TRBV5-1	TRBJ2-1	.	TRBD1	TGCGCCAGCAGCTACCCCGGGACAGGGGGCTTTAGTGAGCAGTTCTTC	CASSYPGTGGFSEQFF
TRBV5-1	TRBJ2-3	.	.	TGCGCCAGCAGAGAAGGGACTAGCACAGATACGCAGTATTTT	CASREGTSTDTQYF
TRBV3-1/TRBV3-2	TRBJ2-6	.	TRBD1	TGTGCCAGCAGCTCACAGGGGGCCTTCTCTGGGGCCAACGTCCTGACTTTC	CASSSQGAFSGANVLTF
TRBV4-2	TRBJ1-2	.	.	TGTGCCAGCAGCCCCCTGGGGGGACTTAACTATGGCTACACCTTC	CASSPLGGLNYGYTF
TRBV15	TRBJ1-2	.	.	TGTGCCACCAGCAGGAGGGGCCCACTCTCGTCTGGCTACACCTTC	CATSRRGPLSSGYTF
TRBV27	TRBJ1-6	.	.	TGTGCCAGCAGTTTTAATAGACTCAATTCACCCCTCCACTTT	CASSFNRLNSPLHF
TRBV6-2/TRBV6-3	TRBJ2-1	.	TRBD2	TGTGCCAGCAGTTACTCGGCTAGCGGGGGCAATGAGCAGTTCTTC	CASSYSASGGNEQFF
TRBV5-1	TRBJ1-2	.	TRBD1	TGCGCCAGCAGCGTGGACAGGGCTGGGGATGGCTACACCTTC	CASSVDRAGDGYTF
TRBV4-1	TRBJ1-1	.	.	TGCGCCAGCAGCCAAGTATCTTCGAATACTGAAGCTTTCTTT	CASSQVSSNTEAFF
TRBV15	TRBJ1-3	.	.	TGTGCCACCAGCAGACAGGGCTACTCTGGAAACACCATATATTTT	CATSRQGYSGNTIYF
TRBV5-6	TRBJ1-2	.	.	TGTGCCAGCTCCCCGGTGGTCAGTGGTCCCTATGGCTACACCTTC	CASSPVVSGPYGYTF
TRBV9	TRBJ1-2	.	.	TGTGCCAGCAGCGACCCAAGACAGGATAACTATGGCTACACCTTC	CASSDPRQDNYGYTF
TRBV6-5	TRBJ2-7	.	.	TGTGCCAGCAGTTCCCTGACCGGAGCACCCCGCTACGAGCAGTACTTC	CASSSLTGAPRYEQYF
TRBV6-1	TRBJ1-1	once	.	TGTGCCAGCAGTGAAGCGTTAAGGGGAGAAACTGAAGCTTTCTTT	CASSEALRGETEAFF
TRBV5-6	TRBJ2-3	.	.	TGTGCCAGCAGCCCCGGGTTCGGGACAGATACGCAGTATTTT	CASSPGFGTDTQYF
TRBV18	TRBJ1-1	once	.	TGTGCCAGCTCACCACCATCGGGGGGGAACACTGAAGCTTTCTTT	CASSPPSGGNTEAFF
TRBV9	TRBJ2-7	.	.	TGTGCCAGCAGTCGTGGGTTCGAGGTCGGCGAGCAGTACTTC	CASSRGFEVGEQYF
TRBV5-1	TRBJ1-3	.	.	TGCGCCAGCAGCTTGGATCCGGGCCGTGGGGGAAACACCATATATTTT	CASSLDPGRGGNTIYF
TRBV7-6	TRBJ1-1	.	.	TGTGCCAGCAGCTTGGGCACCATGAACACTGAAGCTTTCTTT	CASSLGTMNTEAFF
TRBV9	TRBJ2-3	few	.	TGTGCCAGCAGCGTAGCTTTGCTAGATACGCAGTATTTT	CASSVALLDTQYF
TRBV19	TRBJ1-5	.	.	TGTGCCAGTACGACAATGACTCCCAATCAGCCCCAGCATTTT	CASTTMTPNQPQHF
TRBV19	TRBJ1-1	.	.	TGTGCCAGTAGTAGGGGGATGAACACTGAAGCTTTCTTT	CASSRGMNTEAFF
TRBV19	TRBJ1-3	.	TRBD1	TGTGCCAGCGAGGGGGCGCGGGGAAACACCATATATTTT	CASEGARGNTIYF
TRBV6-4	TRBJ2-2	.	.	TGTGCCAGCAGTGTGGGAGACAGCGACACCGGGGAGCTGTTTTTT	CASSVGDSDTGELFF
TRBV3-1/TRBV3-2	TRBJ2-3	.	TRBD1	TGTGCCAGCAGCCAGTGGACAGGGGGCACAGATACGCAGTATTTT	CASSQWTGGTDTQYF
TRBV3-1/TRBV3-2	TRBJ2-5	once	.	TGTGCCAGCAGCCAAGATCTAGAGACCCAGTACTTC	CASSQDLETQYF
TRBV18	TRBJ1-3	once	.	TGTGCCAGCTCCCCTACGGGACCGACGCGCAAACTGGGGAACACCATATATTTT	CASSPTGPTRKLGNTIYF
TRBV7-2	TRBJ2-3	.	TRBD2	TGTGCCGGACGCGGGGGAACAGATACGCAGTATTTT	CAGRGGTDTQYF
TRBV3-1/TRBV3-2	TRBJ2-3	.	TRBD1	TGTGCCAGCAGCCAAGCCAGGACAGGGAGCACAGATACGCAGTATTTT	CASSQARTGSTDTQYF
TRBV5-6	TRBJ2-3	once	.	TGTGCCAGCAGCTTTAGGGGACCCACAGATACGCAGTATTTT	CASSFRGPTDTQYF
TRBV3-1/TRBV3-2	TRBJ2-1	.	TRBD2	TGTGCCAGCAGCCAGTATAGCGGGATTACCCAGTTCTTC	CASSQYSGITQFF
TRBV5-5	TRBJ2-7	.	TRBD2	TGTGCCAGCAGCTTGTCCAGCGGGGGTACCTACGAGCAGTACTTC	CASSLSSGGTYEQYF
TRBV4-1	TRBJ1-1	.	TRBD1	TGCGCCAGCAGCCAAGATTTGGGTATGGCAGGGGGGTTGAACACTGAAGCTTTCTTT	CASSQDLGMAGGLNTEAFF
TRBV5-1	TRBJ1-3	.	.	TGCGCCAGCAGCTTGGTACCAGGGCAGGGAAACACCATATATTTT	CASSLVPGQGNTIYF